The 25 T cell receptor beta chains given below trace back to one sample, sequenced in a study of graft-versus-host responses after intestinal transplantation. Profiled with immunoSEQ multiplex PCR; TCRdb holds only in-frame clones, not every one. The table shows about 23,000 clones, with more than 85% occurring only once. The sequencing here drew on PBMCs, taken approximately 39 days after intestinal transplant. Receptors were obtained from a human patient who received an intestinal transplant, so some T cells may come from the graft donor.

The rearrangement uses TRBV27 and TRBJ1-4, with D perhaps matching TRBD1 (5 bases). Germline CDR1 reads MNHEY; CDR2 reads SMNVEV (reference sequence). The CDR3 contains 14 residues. Trimming pared 6 bases from V and 0 bases from J, leaving 8 bases between. The CDR3 reads CASRKQATNEKLFF. The CDR3 DNA reads as TGTGCCAGCAGGAAACAGGCAACTAATGAAAAACTGTTTTTT.

This clone appeared once. The chain has TRBV4-3 and TRBJ2-1, with D perhaps matching TRBD1 (7 bases). V was cut by 4 bases and J by 7 bases, with 14 bases left in between. This CDR3 comprises 14 residues. In germline, CDR1 is LGHNA, CDR2 YSLEER. In nucleotides, the CDR3 is TGCGCCAGCAGCCTGCAGGGGGGAGGAAATGAGCAGTTCTTC. Protein product: CASSLQGGGNEQFF.

This sequence joins TRBV7-6 and TRBJ2-3, with D possibly being TRBD1 or TRBD2 (6 bases each). This CDR3 comprises 16 residues. V was clipped by 1 base and J by 1 base, with 12 bases between them. Germline V lookup: CDR1 SGHVS, CDR2 FNYEAQ. The chain's CDR3 is CASSLGGGPRTDTQYF. CDR3 nucleotide sequence: TGTGCCAGCAGCTTAGGAGGGGGGCCACGCACAGATACGCAGTATTTT.

The chain uses TRBV7-9 and TRBJ1-2; the D gene is possibly TRBD1 (5 bases). Trimming took off 1 base at V and 6 bases at J, with 18 bases between the two ends. Germline CDR1 SEHNR, CDR2 FQNEAQ (reference sequence). CDR3 size: 16 residues. Written as DNA, the CDR3 is TGTGCCAGCAGCTTAGGGCGACAGCCGGTAGGCGATGGCTACACCTTC. Translating it yields CASSLGRQPVGDGYTF. Drawing the rest from reference TRBV7-9 and TRBJ1-2, the complete variable domain is DTGVSQNPRHKITKRGQNVTFRCDPISEHNRLYWYRQTLGQGPEFLTYFQNEAQLEKSRLLSDRFSAERPKGSFSTLEIQRTEQGDSAMYLCASSLGRQPVGDGYTFGSGTRLTVV.

The V gene is TRBV5-8, the J gene TRBJ2-1; maybe TRBD1 (6 bases). Per the germline V gene, CDR1 is SGHTS and CDR2 is YDEGEE. This CDR3 region has 14 residues. Trimming left V 4 bases short and J 4 bases short, with 12 bases between. Here the CDR3 DNA reads TGTGCCAGCAGCCCCGGGACACCTTACAATGAGCAGTTCTTC. Translating it yields CASSPGTPYNEQFF.

The rearrangement uses TRBV6-1 and TRBJ2-7; D ambiguous. Germline V gene lookup returns CDR1 MNHNS and CDR2 SASEGT. The CDR3 length is 16 residues. Trimming took off 4 bases at V and 0 bases at J, with 16 bases between the two ends. CDR3 nucleotides: TGTGCCAGCAGTGTCCCCAGCAGTCAGAGCTCCTACGAGCAGTACTTC. Translating gives CASSVPSSQSSYEQYF.

This rearrangement joins TRBV27 to TRBJ2-7, with D unclear. V was clipped by 3 bases and J by 0 bases, with 9 bases between them. CDR1 and CDR2 (germline): MNHEY, SMNVEV (reference sequence). There are 14 residues in the CDR3. The CDR3, as DNA: TGTGCCAGCAGTTTCGGCAGGAGCTCCTACGAGCAGTACTTC. This translates into CASSFGRSSYEQYF.

V and J are TRBV28 and TRBJ1-1; possibly TRBD1 for D (5 bases). The germline gives CDR1 MDHEN, CDR2 SYDVKM. The CDR3 spans 14 residues. Trimming removed 1 base from V and 2 bases from J, with 8 bases in between. DNA of the CDR3: TGTGCCAGCAGTTTATCGGGGACCAACACTGAAGCTTTCTTT. This encodes CASSLSGTNTEAFF.

The chain combines TRBV4-2 with TRBJ1-1; D is possibly TRBD1 (6 bases). CDR1 LGHNA and CDR2 YNFKEQ come from the germline V gene. Trimming took off 4 bases at V and 8 bases at J, with 20 bases between the two ends. The CDR3 runs to 15 residues. In nucleotides, the CDR3 is TGTGCCAGCAGCCCCCGGATCGGGGGCCCGGGGGAAGCTTTCTTT. The encoded protein is CASSPRIGGPGEAFF.

The J gene is TRBJ2-5, the V gene TRBV28; TRBD1 matches at 9 bases. The J call is doubtful: the DNA matches TRBJ2-7 better. CDR1 MDHEN and CDR2 SYDVKM come from the germline V gene. This CDR3 has 15 amino acids. The CDR3 loop is CASSLNRGLGDEQYF. In DNA, the CDR3 is TGTGCCAGCAGTCTGAACAGGGGGCTTGGGGACGAGCAGTACTTC.

The rearrangement links TRBV6-5 to TRBJ1-5, with D tentatively TRBD1 (5 bases). Germline loops: CDR1 MNHEY, CDR2 SVGAGI. The CDR3 covers 13 residues. V lost 7 bases and J lost 7, with 14 bases in between. The CDR3 region has the DNA TGTGCCAGCACGGAACGAAGGGGACAGCCCCAGCATTTT. Protein product: CASTERRGQPQHF.

The chain is built from TRBV4-3 and TRBJ1-2; possible D gene TRBD1, 5 bases. The ends were cut back, 4 bases at V and 7 bases at J, with 22 bases in the middle. The germline CDR1 and CDR2 sequences are LGHNA and YSLEER. CDR3 length: 16 amino acids. The CDR3 loop reads CASSLLGWGTLGGYTF. The DNA for the CDR3 is TGCGCCAGCAGCCTCCTCGGTTGGGGGACCTTAGGTGGCTACACCTTC.

This chain joins TRBV5-5 and TRBJ2-1; 12 positions agree with TRBD1. The CDR3 totals 17 residues. Germline-derived CDR1 and CDR2 are SGHKS and YYEKEE (reference sequence). V was pared by 2 bases and J by 2 bases, with 5 bases of the junction left unmatched. The CDR3 coding sequence is TGTGCCAGCAGCTTACCTGGGACAGGGGGCCCCTACAATGAGCAGTTCTTC. Its protein product is CASSLPGTGGPYNEQFF.

This clone showed up just a few times. V is TRBV19 and J is TRBJ1-3; D is uncertain. V was pared by 6 bases and J by 4 bases, with 7 bases between. Per the germline V gene, CDR1 is LNHDA and CDR2 is SQIVND (reference sequence). The CDR3 is 12 amino acids. This CDR3 is CASSSPGNTIYF. The CDR3 DNA reads TGTGCCAGTAGCTCCCCAGGAAACACCATATATTTT.

The chain combines TRBV7-6 with TRBJ2-1, with D perhaps matching TRBD1 or TRBD2 (5 bases each). Germline lookup yields CDR1 SGHVS and CDR2 FNYEAQ. With 5 bases removed from V and 1 base from J, the gap between germline ends came to 15 bases. This CDR3 is 16 amino acids long. This chain's CDR3 is CASSNPAGGSYNEQFF. The CDR3 nucleotides read TGTGCCAGCAGCAACCCGGCTGGGGGATCCTACAATGAGCAGTTCTTC.

CDR3 residues: CASRHSGRSTDTQYF. The CDR3 bases are TGCGCCAGCAGACATAGCGGGAGAAGCACAGATACGCAGTATTTT. V is TRBV5-1 and J is TRBJ2-3, with 9 positions matching TRBD2. Germline V gene data show CDR1 as SGHRS and CDR2 as YFSETQ. The CDR3 extends over 15 amino acids. J lost 0 bases, V lost 5 bases, and 4 bases had no gene match.

This sequence joins TRBV18 and TRBJ2-1; 10 bases fit TRBD2. CDR3 length equals 16 residues. CDR1 is KGHSH and CDR2 is LQKENI in the germline V gene. V was clipped by 1 base and J by 5 bases; unmatched bases: 5. The DNA of the CDR3 is TGTGCCAGCTCACCACAACGACTAGCGGGCAACAATGAGCAGTTCTTC. Its translation is CASSPQRLAGNNEQFF.

This clone has only a few counts. V and J are TRBV10-1 and TRBJ2-7; D is unresolved. This CDR3 has 12 amino acids. From germline, CDR1 is WNHNN and CDR2 SYGVQD (reference sequence). Trimming removed 5 bases at V and 0 bases at J, with 5 bases between. For the CDR3, the DNA is TGCGCCAGCAGTTCAAGCTCCTACGAGCAGTACTTC. Translation: CASSSSSYEQYF.

The V gene is TRBV28, the J gene TRBJ2-4; 7 nucleotides line up with TRBD2. Germline V gene sequence: CDR1 MDHEN, CDR2 SYDVKM. V lost 6 bases, J lost 2 bases, and 13 bases stayed unmatched. The CDR3 sequence is 17 residues long. The CDR3 is CASSLLGGRATKNIQYF. In nucleotides, the CDR3 is TGTGCCAGCAGCCTACTTGGGGGGAGGGCCACCAAAAACATTCAGTACTTC.

V is TRBV6-4 and J is TRBJ2-5, with 12 nucleotides matching TRBD1. Trimming at V came to 3 bases and at J to 8 bases, leaving 4 bases not matched to a gene. This CDR3 is built from 14 residues. Germline loops: CDR1 MRHNA, CDR2 SNTAGT. CDR3 amino acids: CASSEGQGATTQYF. The CDR3 bases are TGTGCCAGCAGTGAGGGACAGGGGGCGACAACCCAGTACTTC.

The rearrangement joins TRBV15 to TRBJ2-1; 9 positions agree with TRBD2. The CDR3 loop spans 14 amino acids. Germline CDR1 is LNHNV and CDR2 is YYDKDF (reference sequence). The V and J ends lost 5 bases and 4 bases, in that order; junction bases with no gene match: 3. The CDR3 sequence: CATSPAGGYNEQFF. The CDR3 nucleotides are TGTGCCACCAGCCCAGCGGGAGGTTACAATGAGCAGTTCTTC.

The chain combines TRBV28 with TRBJ2-1, with a weak D call TRBD2 (6 bases). Germline V gene sequence: CDR1 MDHEN, CDR2 SYDVKM. Trimming removed 3 bases at V and 1 base at J, with 16 bases between. There are 17 residues in the CDR3. CDR3 in amino acids: CASSLVGGRRSYNEQFF. CDR3 DNA sequence: TGTGCCAGCAGTTTGGTCGGAGGGAGGCGATCCTACAATGAGCAGTTCTTC.

This clone was observed once. V and J are TRBV15 and TRBJ2-4; no clear D. The CDR3 is 16 amino acids. Germline assignment: CDR1 LNHNV and CDR2 YYDKDF (reference sequence). V was trimmed by 5 bases and J by 3 bases, leaving 17 bases between them. CDR3 amino acids: CATSFRPGSIKNIQYF. The DNA for the CDR3 is TGTGCCACCAGCTTCCGTCCCGGGTCCATCAAAAACATTCAGTACTTC.

The rearrangement links TRBV2 to TRBJ1-3, with TRBD1 identical over 7 bases. Germline-derived CDR1 and CDR2 are SNHLY and FYNNEI. The CDR3 is made up of 17 amino acids. V gave up 7 bases and J gave up 0 bases; unmatched junction bases: 12. The CDR3 bases are TGTGCCAGCAACTACGACTCTTGGGACAGCTCTGGAAACACCATATATTTT. It translates to CASNYDSWDSSGNTIYF.

The V and J genes are TRBV19 and TRBJ1-1; maybe TRBD1 (6 bases). Trimming stripped 3 bases from V and 4 bases from J, with 12 bases between. This CDR3 is built from 14 residues. CDR1 and CDR2 (germline): LNHDA, SQIVND (reference sequence). The CDR3 loop reads CASSMGTGTTEAFF. The CDR3 DNA reads as TGTGCCAGTAGTATGGGAACAGGGACCACTGAAGCTTTCTTT.